The T cell receptor beta chain described here comes from a study of CD8 T cells in ankylosing spondylitis. Study-level results: A CD8+ phenotype characterized the disease-linked clones, which were relatively rare in peripheral blood. The authors reported significant enrichment of disease-linked clones in matched ankylosing spondylitis synovial fluid. A number of the motif variants had already been described in reactive arthritis synovial fluid and blood. Ankylosing spondylitis blood appeared to be characterized by a TCR beta motif of 7 to 9 highly homologous variants.

One entry per CDR3 protein results from TCRdb running MiXCR on the 5' RACE reads. The repertoire holds 800,000 to 900,000 distinct CDR3 sequences, with 12% as singletons. This clonotype was picked up many times. Antigen: not known. The CDR3 loop spans 12 amino acids. The V end lost 8 bases, the J end lost 11 bases, and 16 bases lay between the germline ends. The specimen was blood, either unsorted or a sorted T cell fraction (not recorded which). This receptor was identified in a male donor with ankylosing spondylitis. The rearrangement uses TRBV12-3 or TRBV12-4 and TRBJ1-5; no clear D. CDR3 protein: CASSQFIVAQHF. CDR3 DNA: TGTGCCAGCTCTCAGTTCATCGTAGCCCAGCATTTT.